Below are 30 T cell receptor beta chains sequenced from a single sample in a study of blood T cell dynamics during melanoma immunotherapy. The data were produced by immunoSEQ multiplex PCR, yet TCRdb's version contains in-frame clones alone and is incomplete. In the table there are 10,000 to 12,000 clones, 75% to 90% of which are singletons. The time point: week 3, after first cycle of checkpoint inhibitor. Material: blood, obtained from a patient treated with checkpoint blockade. Every receptor here comes from a human donor with melanoma.

This clone turned up a few times. The chain couples TRBV4-1 to TRBJ1-6, with a tentative D call TRBD1 (6 bases). The germline CDR1 and CDR2 sequences are MGHRA and YSYEKL. V gave up 0 bases and J gave up 10 bases, with 10 bases separating them. The length of the CDR3 is 14 residues. The CDR3 DNA reads as TGCGCCAGCAGCCAAGAAGGGCAGGGGTCACCCCTCCACTTT. It translates to CASSQEGQGSPLHF.

This rearrangement joins TRBV7-8 to TRBJ2-2; 12 positions agree with TRBD2. This CDR3 has 15 amino acids. Trimming at V came to 4 bases and at J to 6 bases, leaving 3 bases not matched to a gene. The V gene's germline CDR1 is SGHVS and CDR2 FQNEAQ. In DNA form, the CDR3 reads TGTGCCAGCAGCTCTAGCGGGGGGGCCTCCGGGGAGCTGTTTTTT. It yields the protein CASSSSGGASGELFF.

CDR3 loop: CASSLGRVGEQYF. DNA of the CDR3: TGTGCCAGCAGTTTGGGCAGGGTGGGCGAGCAGTACTTC. The rearrangement joins TRBV6-5 to TRBJ2-7, with D perhaps matching TRBD1 (5 bases). There are 13 residues in the CDR3. Deletions cut 4 bases from V and 6 bases from J, with 13 bases between. CDR1 is MNHEY and CDR2 is SVGAGI in the germline V gene.

The chain employs TRBV6-5 and TRBJ1-1; D gene ambiguous. Trimming removed 7 bases at V and 1 base at J, with 10 bases between. The germline V gene has CDR1 MNHEY and CDR2 SVGAGI. CDR3 length: 13 residues. The CDR3 region is CASKHRQNTEAFF. CDR3 nucleotides: TGTGCCAGCAAGCACAGACAGAACACTGAAGCTTTCTTT.

The rearrangement joins TRBV19 to TRBJ1-3; D gene unclear. Per germline, CDR1 LNHDA and CDR2 SQIVND (reference sequence). V was pared by 1 base and J by 4 bases, with 11 bases between. This CDR3 contains 15 residues. CDR3 sequence: CASSIGAAVGNTIYF. DNA for the CDR3: TGTGCCAGTAGTATAGGCGCGGCAGTAGGAAACACCATATATTTT.

The chain links TRBV10-1 to TRBJ2-7, with D uncertain. The V end was cut by 7 bases, the J end by 0 bases, with 22 bases between. Germline assignment: CDR1 WNHNN and CDR2 SYGVQD (reference sequence). The CDR3 totals 17 residues. The CDR3 DNA reads as TGCGCCAGCAACGGGTGGCGCAAGAACTGGAGCTCCTACGAGCAGTACGTC. Amino acid sequence: CASNGWRKNWSSYEQYV.

This chain joins TRBV5-1 and TRBJ1-1; no clear D gene. This CDR3 is 16 amino acids long. Per germline, CDR1 SGHRS and CDR2 YFSETQ. Trimming cost V 4 bases and J 7 bases, with 23 bases left between them. CDR3 bases: TGCGCCAGCAGCCAAGGTAATCCCGGGAAAAGGAGTGAAGCTTTCTTT. Residues: CASSQGNPGKRSEAFF.

The chain carries TRBV2 and TRBJ2-3, with D maybe TRBD2 (6 bases). The CDR3 is 14 amino acids. V lost 6 bases, J lost 0 bases, and 10 bases lay in between. In germline, CDR1 is SNHLY, CDR2 FYNNEI. CDR3 region: CASRGGVSTDTQYF. In DNA form, the CDR3 reads TGTGCCAGCAGGGGCGGGGTAAGCACAGATACGCAGTATTTT.

J is TRBJ1-5 and V is TRBV27; 7 bases match TRBD1. CDR1 is MNHEY, CDR2 SMNVEV, per germline (reference sequence). The CDR3 has 15 amino acids. V dropped 4 bases and J dropped 0; count of bases not matched to a gene: 3. The CDR3 loop is CASSSGQHSNQPQHF. CDR3 nucleotide sequence: TGTGCCAGCAGTTCGGGACAGCATAGCAATCAGCCCCAGCATTTT.

V usage is TRBV15 and J usage is TRBJ2-5, with 7 nucleotides matching TRBD2. Per the germline V gene, CDR1 is LNHNV and CDR2 is YYDKDF (reference sequence). The CDR3 runs 12 residues. J gave up 5 bases and V 3 bases, and 0 bases lay outside the gene matches. CDR3 residues: CATSRGGETQYF. In DNA, the CDR3 is TGTGCCACCAGCAGGGGGGGGGAGACCCAGTACTTC.

The rearrangement uses TRBV5-1 and TRBJ2-3; 8 bases align to TRBD2. V lost 4 bases, J lost 1 base, and 2 bases stayed unmatched. The CDR3 extends over 14 amino acids. CDR1 and CDR2 (germline): SGHRS, YFSETQ. In nucleotides, the CDR3 is TGCGCCAGCAGCACCGGGGGGGGCACAGATACGCAGTATTTT. It translates to CASSTGGGTDTQYF. The variable domain in full, completed from reference TRBV5-1 and TRBJ2-3, reads KAGVTQTPRYLIKTRGQQVTLSCSPISGHRSVSWYQQTPGQGLQFLFEYFSETQRNKGNFPGRFSGRQFSNSRSEMNVSTLELGDSALYLCASSTGGGTDTQYFGPGTRLTVL.

This chain connects TRBV4-1 to TRBJ2-5; 7 bases are shared with TRBD1. CDR3 size: 14 residues. The germline gives CDR1 MGHRA, CDR2 YSYEKL. V was clipped by 4 bases and J by 3 bases; unmatched bases: 5. The CDR3 region is CASSPGQVKETQYF. The DNA for the CDR3 is TGCGCCAGCAGCCCAGGACAGGTAAAAGAGACCCAGTACTTC.

This clone was seen more than once but under ten times. The DNA of the CDR3 is TGTGCCAGCAGTGAAGCAGCCAGGGCAGGCAATAATTCACCCCTCCACTTT. Translating it yields CASSEAARAGNNSPLHF. The V gene is TRBV6-1, the J gene TRBJ1-6; D might be TRBD1 (5 bases). Germline assignment: CDR1 MNHNS and CDR2 SASEGT. The CDR3 is made up of 17 amino acids. V lost 0 bases, J lost 5 bases, and 14 bases lay in between.

The V call is TRBV2, the J call TRBJ1-2; D may be TRBD1 (5 bases). Germline loops: CDR1 SNHLY, CDR2 FYNNEI. V shed 4 bases and J shed 4 bases, with 13 bases lying between them. There are 14 residues in the CDR3. CDR3 sequence: CASSGAGESYGYTF. CDR3 bases: TGTGCCAGCAGTGGCGCGGGGGAGAGCTATGGCTACACCTTC.

This clone was seen only once. Here the CDR3 reads CASSSKAGGTEAFF. CDR3 DNA sequence: TGTGCCAGCAGCTCAAAGGCGGGGGGCACTGAAGCTTTCTTT. The chain links TRBV11-2 to TRBJ1-1; D is perhaps TRBD1 (5 bases). Germline values: CDR1 SGHAT, CDR2 FQNNGV. There are 14 residues in the CDR3. Trimming left V 4 bases short and J 4 bases short, with 13 bases between.

V gene TRBV6-5 combines with J gene TRBJ2-3, with D maybe TRBD1 (5 bases). Germline CDR1 MNHEY, CDR2 SVGAGI. Deletions cut 7 bases from V and 1 base from J, with 9 bases between. This CDR3 has 13 amino acids. In DNA, the CDR3 is TGTGCCAGCACCGGACACCGCACAGATACGCAGTATTTT. As protein: CASTGHRTDTQYF.

This clone was detected only once. This sequence joins TRBV5-8 and TRBJ2-3, with 7 nucleotides matching TRBD1. Per germline, CDR1 SGHTS and CDR2 YDEGEE. The V segment lost 0 bases and the J segment 1 base; nucleotides outside the gene matches: 2. This CDR3 spans 15 amino acids. This CDR3 is CASSLAGQGTDTQYF. The DNA of the CDR3 is TGTGCCAGCAGCTTGGCCGGACAGGGCACAGATACGCAGTATTTT.

The chain couples TRBV19 to TRBJ1-1; D not resolved. The germline CDR1 and CDR2 sequences are LNHDA and SQIVND (reference sequence). The CDR3 is made up of 15 amino acids. Deletions cut 3 bases from V and 3 bases from J, with 14 bases between. The CDR3 protein is CASSIFAEGHTEAFF. CDR3 nucleotides: TGTGCCAGTAGTATTTTTGCCGAAGGTCACACTGAAGCTTTCTTT.

The chain is built from TRBV23-1 and TRBJ1-2; D unresolved. TRBV23-1 is an open reading frame, and its role is uncertain. The CDR3 contains 14 residues. V was cut by 11 bases and J by 3 bases, with 19 bases left in between. The CDR3 DNA follows: TGCGCCGGCCAGATCGGGCTACGGGACTATGGCTACACCTTC. Translated, it gives CAGQIGLRDYGYTF.

The V gene is TRBV2, the J gene TRBJ1-4, with 7 bases that match TRBD1. The J segment lost 7 bases and the V segment lost 6 bases, leaving 11 bases of the junction unmatched. The CDR3 covers 15 residues. Looked up from germline, CDR1 is SNHLY and CDR2 is FYNNEI. CDR3 DNA sequence: TGTGCCAGCAGCCGTATGACAGGGTCGAGTGAAAAACTGTTTTTT. Translating it yields CASSRMTGSSEKLFF.

The V call is TRBV6-6, the J call TRBJ1-5, with 9 bases identical to TRBD1. Germline loops: CDR1 MNHNY, CDR2 SVGAGI (reference sequence). This CDR3 is built from 14 residues. V gave up 6 bases and J gave up 8 bases; unmatched junction bases: 8. In DNA form, the CDR3 reads TGTGCCAGCAGCCGACTTGACAGGGGGGAGCCCCAGCATTTT. Amino acid sequence: CASSRLDRGEPQHF.

Here the CDR3 DNA reads TGCGCCAGCAGTCAATCGATACTAGCGGGGGAACACAATGAGCAGTTCTTC. Its translation: CASSQSILAGEHNEQFF. The rearrangement links TRBV23-1 to TRBJ2-1, with 11 bases that match TRBD2. TRBV23-1 is annotated as an ORF whose role is uncertain. Trimming at V came to 0 bases and at J to 5 bases, leaving 6 bases not matched to a gene. The CDR3 runs 17 residues.

In DNA form, the CDR3 reads TGTGCCAGCAGCGAGGGGAGTCGAGGGGCCAACGTCCTGACTTTC. It specifies CASSEGSRGANVLTF. The V call is TRBV11-2, the J call TRBJ2-6; D possibly uses TRBD1 or TRBD2 (5 bases each). The CDR3 loop spans 15 amino acids. Trimming pared 5 bases from V and 4 bases from J, leaving 12 bases between. Per germline, CDR1 SGHAT and CDR2 FQNNGV.

The gene calls are TRBV7-2 and TRBJ1-5, with a tentative D call TRBD1 (6 bases). CDR1 is SGHTA, CDR2 FQGNSA, per germline. This CDR3 comprises 14 residues. V was cut by 6 bases and J by 5 bases, with 14 bases left in between. The CDR3 is CASREGGKDQPQHF. The CDR3 DNA reads as TGTGCCAGCAGGGAAGGGGGGAAGGATCAGCCCCAGCATTTT. The whole variable domain, filled in from reference TRBV7-2 and TRBJ1-5, reads GAGVSQSPSNKVTEKGKDVELRCDPISGHTALYWYRQSLGQGLEFLIYFQGNSAPDKSGLPSDRFSAERTGGSVSTLTIQRTQQEDSAVYLCASREGGKDQPQHFGDGTRLSIL.

This chain joins TRBV5-4 and TRBJ1-1, with 7 bases that match TRBD1. Trimming cost V 3 bases and J 7 bases; bases outside gene matches: 9. Germline CDR1 SGHNT, CDR2 YYREEE (reference sequence). The CDR3 consists of 14 residues. CDR3 nucleotide sequence: TGTGCCAGCAGCTCTCAACAGGGGCTGGTTGAAGCTTTCTTT. This encodes CASSSQQGLVEAFF.

There are a few counts of this clone. The chain carries TRBV5-8 and TRBJ1-1; a possible D gene is TRBD1 (6 bases). Per germline, CDR1 SGHTS and CDR2 YDEGEE. The germline V and J ends were trimmed by 2 bases and 1 base, with 6 bases remaining between them. The CDR3 is 13 residues long. Written as DNA, the CDR3 is TGTGCCAGCAGCTTACAGGGGAACACTGAAGCTTTCTTT. It specifies CASSLQGNTEAFF.

The chain employs TRBV27 and TRBJ2-3, with D unresolved. This CDR3 region has 13 residues. The germline gives CDR1 MNHEY, CDR2 SMNVEV (reference sequence). The germline V and J ends were trimmed by 6 bases and 4 bases, with 11 bases remaining between them. The CDR3 spells CASSVQVSDTQYF. CDR3 DNA: TGTGCCAGCAGCGTGCAAGTTTCAGATACGCAGTATTTT.

The V and J genes are TRBV19 and TRBJ1-1, with 9 bases that match TRBD1. The CDR3 covers 16 residues. Trimming cost V 4 bases and J 3 bases; bases outside gene matches: 9. Per germline, CDR1 LNHDA and CDR2 SQIVND (reference sequence). In DNA, the CDR3 is TGTGCCAGTAGTACCCCAACAGGGGGCGTGGACACTGAAGCTTTCTTT. It specifies CASSTPTGGVDTEAFF.

The CDR3 reads CAIRPQQGQGAGYTF. The CDR3 DNA reads as TGTGCCATCAGGCCCCAACAGGGACAAGGAGCTGGCTACACCTTC. The chain is built from TRBV10-3 and TRBJ1-2; D is perhaps TRBD1 (6 bases). This CDR3 is 15 amino acids long. V lost 6 bases, J lost 7 bases, and 21 bases lay in between. Germline V gives CDR1 ENHRY, CDR2 SYGVKD.

This sequence joins TRBV7-6 and TRBJ2-2; 14 bases match TRBD2. This CDR3 spans 16 amino acids. CDR1 is SGHVS and CDR2 is FNYEAQ in the germline V gene. The trim removed 5 bases at V and 4 bases at J, leaving 3 bases unmatched. Here the CDR3 DNA reads TGTGCCAGCAGCGACGGGACTAGCGGGGGCACCGGGGAGCTGTTTTTT. This sequence encodes CASSDGTSGGTGELFF.